A selection of T cell receptor beta chains follows, all from one sample in a study of OX40 agonist ivuxolimab in advanced cancers. The data were produced by immunoSEQ multiplex PCR, yet TCRdb's version contains in-frame clones alone and is incomplete. This sample has roughly 17,000 clones; approximately 80% occur once, and the top ten carry 40% to 55%. Specimen: CD4+ or CD8+ T cells sorted from blood, collected in a trial of the OX40 agonist ivuxolimab. These TCRs come from an adult with an advanced solid tumor such as melanoma, head and neck, liver or kidney cancer. The CDR3 runs from the conserved cysteine through the conserved F or W. The order of the fields is clone size, D gene, J gene, V gene, CDR3 DNA, CDR3 protein. The D gene is left open where the match is weak. The size of a clone is reported for some rows only, either as once, few or many, or as a class for expanded clones.

size: .; D: TRBD1; J: TRBJ1-6; V: TRBV4-2; DNA: TGTGCCAGCAGCCATGAAAACAGGGGCGGGGGGTCACCCCTCCACTTT; CDR3: CASSHENRGGGSPLHF
size: .; D: .; J: TRBJ1-6; V: TRBV9; DNA: TGTGCCAGCAGCGTAGCTTTATTAGATTCACCCCTCCACTTT; CDR3: CASSVALLDSPLHF
size: .; D: TRBD1; J: TRBJ1-4; V: TRBV11-3; DNA: TGTGCCAGCAGCTTCGACAGGGTAAAAACTAATGAAAAACTGTTTTTT; CDR3: CASSFDRVKTNEKLFF
size: few; D: .; J: TRBJ1-1; V: TRBV19; DNA: TGTGCCAGTAGTGTTGTGGCAGCCGCCAACACTGAAGCTTTCTTT; CDR3: CASSVVAAANTEAFF
size: .; D: .; J: TRBJ2-7; V: TRBV19; DNA: TGTGCCAGTAGTATGAATCCGGGCAGGGTCCACGAGCAGTACTTC; CDR3: CASSMNPGRVHEQYF
size: .; D: TRBD2; J: TRBJ2-7; V: TRBV4-1; DNA: TGCGCCAGCAGCCAACAACTAGCGGGGGCCTGGGAGCAGTACTTC; CDR3: CASSQQLAGAWEQYF
size: .; D: .; J: TRBJ2-7; V: TRBV7-6; DNA: TGTGCCAGCAGCTTATATCCGGGAACCTACGAGCAGTACTTC; CDR3: CASSLYPGTYEQYF
size: .; D: .; J: TRBJ1-4; V: TRBV27; DNA: TGTGCCAGCAGTACCTTACAAGCAACTAATGAAAAACTGTTTTTT; CDR3: CASSTLQATNEKLFF
size: .; D: .; J: TRBJ2-2; V: TRBV5-4; DNA: TGTGCCAGCAGCTTACAAACAGGGTTGAAGGGGGAGCTGTTTTTT; CDR3: CASSLQTGLKGELFF
size: .; D: TRBD2; J: TRBJ2-7; V: TRBV10-3; DNA: TGTGCCATCAGTGATTTTGGGGGAGGGAGGACCTACGAGCAGTACTTC; CDR3: CAISDFGGGRTYEQYF
size: .; D: .; J: TRBJ1-1; V: TRBV27; DNA: TGTGCCAGCAGTCCTTACCCGGGACAATCAAACACTGAAGCTTTCTTT; CDR3: CASSPYPGQSNTEAFF
size: .; D: .; J: TRBJ2-7; V: TRBV7-2; DNA: TGTGCCAGCAGCTTAACAAGCTACGAGCAGTACTTC; CDR3: CASSLTSYEQYF
size: .; D: TRBD2; J: TRBJ2-7; V: TRBV29-1; DNA: TGCAGCGTTGAAAAATTAGCGGGGCCCTTTTACGAGCAGTACTTC; CDR3: CSVEKLAGPFYEQYF
size: .; D: TRBD1; J: TRBJ2-7; V: TRBV27; DNA: TGTGCCAGCAGGACGCTAGGGACAGGCGACTACGAGCAGTACTTC; CDR3: CASRTLGTGDYEQYF
size: .; D: .; J: TRBJ2-5; V: TRBV27; DNA: TGTGCCACCCAAGGGAGCCCGGAGACCCAGTACTTC; CDR3: CATQGSPETQYF
size: .; D: .; J: TRBJ1-1; V: TRBV4-3; DNA: TGCGCCAGCAGCCAAGATCCCAGGGTCACTGAAGCTTTCTTT; CDR3: CASSQDPRVTEAFF
size: few; D: .; J: TRBJ1-4; V: TRBV2; DNA: TGTGCCACGAGGGGTCGAAAACTGTTTTTT; CDR3: CATRGRKLFF
size: .; D: TRBD2; J: TRBJ2-7; V: TRBV5-8; DNA: TGTGCCAGCAGCTTGTCCGGGACTAGCGGCTACGAGCAGTACTTC; CDR3: CASSLSGTSGYEQYF
size: .; D: TRBD1; J: TRBJ2-3; V: TRBV5-1; DNA: TGCGCCAGCAGCATAACAGGGGGCTGGACAGATACGCAGTATTTT; CDR3: CASSITGGWTDTQYF
size: .; D: TRBD1; J: TRBJ1-2; V: TRBV19; DNA: TGTGCCAGTAGTATCCGGGACAGGGGTGGTGATGGCTACACCTTC; CDR3: CASSIRDRGGDGYTF
size: few; D: TRBD1; J: TRBJ2-5; V: TRBV9; DNA: TGTGCCAGCAGCCCGGGACAGAGCAAAGAGACCCAGTACTTC; CDR3: CASSPGQSKETQYF
size: few; D: .; J: TRBJ2-1; V: TRBV7-2; DNA: TGTGCCAGCAGCTTAAACCCAGCGCCGGCGGCTGAGCAGTTCTTC; CDR3: CASSLNPAPAAEQFF
size: .; D: .; J: TRBJ2-2; V: TRBV7-3; DNA: TGTGCCAGCAGCTTAGGGGCCAACACCGGGGAGCTGTTTTTT; CDR3: CASSLGANTGELFF
size: .; D: .; J: TRBJ2-1; V: TRBV6-6; DNA: TGTGCCAGCAGTTACTCTCCAGGGGAGGAGCAGTTCTTC; CDR3: CASSYSPGEEQFF
size: .; D: .; J: TRBJ2-2; V: TRBV29-1; DNA: TGCAGCGTCTCCCTCGCGGAGGGGAACACCGGGGAGCTGTTTTTT; CDR3: CSVSLAEGNTGELFF
size: .; D: .; J: TRBJ1-1; V: TRBV7-9; DNA: TGTGCCAGCAGCCTTCCCACGAACACTGAAGCTTTCTTT; CDR3: CASSLPTNTEAFF
size: .; D: TRBD1; J: TRBJ2-1; V: TRBV4-3; DNA: TGCGCCAGCAGCCTGGACAGGGGTTCCTACAATGAGCAGTTCTTC; CDR3: CASSLDRGSYNEQFF
size: .; D: .; J: TRBJ2-1; V: TRBV4-1; DNA: TGCGCCAGCAGCCCAGATGCCGGGAACTCCTACAATGAGCAGTTCTTC; CDR3: CASSPDAGNSYNEQFF
size: .; D: .; J: TRBJ2-3; V: TRBV13; DNA: TGTGCCAGCAGCTTAGTTTTGAGCGGCACAGATACGCAGTATTTT; CDR3: CASSLVLSGTDTQYF
size: few; D: .; J: TRBJ2-6; V: TRBV27; DNA: TGTGCCAGCAGTAACGAAGGGGCCAACGTCCTGACTTTC; CDR3: CASSNEGANVLTF
size: few; D: .; J: TRBJ1-4; V: TRBV5-4; DNA: TGTGCCAGCAGCTTCGGACCCAGGGTGGGAGGCACTAATGAAAAACTGTTTTTT; CDR3: CASSFGPRVGGTNEKLFF
size: .; D: TRBD2; J: TRBJ2-7; V: TRBV28; DNA: TGTGCCAGCAGTTTCCCCCCCACGGCGGGAGTTACAATCAACGAGCAGTACTTC; CDR3: CASSFPPTAGVTINEQYF
size: .; D: .; J: TRBJ2-3; V: TRBV14; DNA: TGTGCCAGCAGCCCCGTCAGCGGGTCATTGAGAGATACGCAGTATTTT; CDR3: CASSPVSGSLRDTQYF
size: .; D: .; J: TRBJ2-1; V: TRBV7-6; DNA: TGTGCCAGCAGCCTAACAGGGAGCGATGAGCAGTTCTTC; CDR3: CASSLTGSDEQFF
size: .; D: TRBD1; J: TRBJ1-3; V: TRBV9; DNA: TGTGCCAGCAGCGGGCACGGGACAGGGATCGAAGGGGCCTCTGGAAACACCATATATTTT; CDR3: CASSGHGTGIEGASGNTIYF
size: once; D: .; J: TRBJ2-3; V: TRBV7-9; DNA: TGTGCCAGCAGCTTATACTCGGGGCGCGGCACAGATACGCAGTATTTT; CDR3: CASSLYSGRGTDTQYF
size: .; D: TRBD1; J: TRBJ1-6; V: TRBV5-6; DNA: TGTGCCAGCAGCGCCGGACAGGGAGTTTCACCCCTCCACTTT; CDR3: CASSAGQGVSPLHF
size: .; D: .; J: TRBJ2-2; V: TRBV4-3; DNA: TGCGCCAGCAGCCAAGATAGGCGTGACACCGGGGAGCTGTTTTTT; CDR3: CASSQDRRDTGELFF
size: .; D: TRBD2; J: TRBJ2-2; V: TRBV6-5; DNA: TGTGCCAGCAGTTACTTAAGCGGGAGAATTTCCGGGGAGCTGTTTTTT; CDR3: CASSYLSGRISGELFF